This T cell receptor beta chain was profiled in a study of blood T cell repertoires in COVID-19. Study-level information: Samples came from the United States, Italy and Spain, spanning acute and convalescent COVID-19. Sources were T cells, B-cell-depleted T cells, or PBMCs; the material itself was cDNA or gDNA.

The germline V gene has CDR1 PRHDT and CDR2 FYEKMQ (reference sequence). The CDR3 has 14 amino acids. With 0 bases removed from V and 1 base from J, the gap between germline ends came to 7 bases. Sequencing used immunoSEQ multiplex PCR; TCRdb keeps in-frame clones, though not all of them. Among approximately 99,000 clones listed, about 88% were seen once. The sample consisted of peripheral blood. The sequence derives from a human donor in a cohort sampled during active COVID-19. The chain links TRBV13 to TRBJ2-7; D unclear. The CDR3 reads CASSLGRLSYEQYF. CDR3 coding DNA: TGTGCCAGCAGCTTAGGCCGGTTATCCTACGAGCAGTACTTC.